These 8 T cell receptor beta chains were sequenced from one sample in a study of T cell changes during pregnancy in multiple sclerosis (dated by TCRdb to about 2019). Preparation of the library involved the immunoSEQ multiplex PCR assay. What TCRdb holds here is the immuneACCESS table cut down to in-frame rearrangements. Part of the clones is not present; checked against another copy, under half of the missing clones reflect an unresolved V gene, and the others are unexplained. This sample lists 85,000 to 90,000 clones; approximately 95% were detected once. The top ten hold approximately 1.7% of the sample. The sequences come from peripheral blood, collected after pregnancy. Receptor source: a female donor in good health, enrolled as a control in a pregnancy study.

The chain links TRBV7-8 to TRBJ2-7; 9 positions match TRBD2. After removal of 6 bases from V and 6 bases from J, the junction contained 18 bases not matched to a gene. The CDR3 totals 17 residues. CDR1 is SGHVS, CDR2 FQNEAQ, per germline. CDR3 sequence (DNA): TGTGCCAGCAGGGGTAGCGCTAGCGGGGCCGTCCGTACCGAGCAGTACTTC. Its translation: CASRGSASGAVRTEQYF.

The chain employs TRBV2 and TRBJ2-7; TRBD2 agrees at 9 bases. This CDR3 has 15 residues. J gave up 0 bases and V 8 bases, and 8 bases lay outside the gene matches. Per the germline V gene, CDR1 is SNHLY and CDR2 is FYNNEI. DNA for the CDR3: TGTGCCAGCGGTCTGACTAGCGGACTCTCCTACGAGCAGTACTTC. Translation gives CASGLTSGLSYEQYF.

The DNA for the CDR3 is TGTGCCAGCAGCTTACGGGGGGCCAGCTCCTACGAGCAGTACTTC. Protein sequence: CASSLRGASSYEQYF. This chain connects TRBV7-9 to TRBJ2-7, with D possibly TRBD2 on 7 matching bases. The V and J ends lost 2 bases and 0 bases respectively, with 11 bases between them. Germline V gene data show CDR1 as SEHNR and CDR2 as FQNEAQ (reference sequence). CDR3 length equals 15 residues.

The chain's CDR3 is CAISESTRGLDTQYF. CDR3 DNA: TGTGCCATCAGTGAGTCAACCAGGGGGCTCGATACGCAGTATTTT. This sequence joins TRBV10-3 and TRBJ2-3, with 8 bases identical to TRBD1. Germline assignment: CDR1 ENHRY and CDR2 SYGVKD. Trimming took 0 bases from V and 6 from J; bases not matched to a gene: 5. This CDR3 contains 15 residues.

This clone has only one observation. CDR3 sequence reads: CAWRGGRKETQYF. The CDR3 coding sequence is TGTGCCTGGAGAGGGGGTAGAAAAGAGACCCAGTACTTC. This rearrangement joins TRBV30 to TRBJ2-5; tentative D call: TRBD1 (6 bases). V dropped 3 bases and J dropped 3 bases, with 11 bases sitting between them. The CDR3 covers 13 residues. Germline loops: CDR1 GTSNPN, CDR2 SVGIG (reference sequence).

The gene calls are TRBV5-4 and TRBJ2-1, with TRBD2 matching over 10 bases. The CDR3 has 15 amino acids. Looked up from germline, CDR1 is SGHNT and CDR2 is YYREEE (reference sequence). With 4 bases clipped from V and 4 bases from J, the junction kept 5 bases outside the gene matches. The CDR3 DNA sequence: TGTGCCAGCAGCATACTAGCGGGACTTTACAATGAGCAGTTCTTC. Translated, it gives CASSILAGLYNEQFF.

The chain is built from TRBV5-1 and TRBJ2-1; D unclear. V dropped 4 bases and J dropped 5 bases, with 10 bases sitting between them. The CDR3 totals 13 residues. Looked up from germline, CDR1 is SGHRS and CDR2 is YFSETQ. The CDR3 sequence: CASSPVSDNEQFF. As DNA, the CDR3 is TGCGCCAGCAGCCCAGTTTCTGACAATGAGCAGTTCTTC.

This chain links TRBV30 with TRBJ1-1, with 7 bases fitting TRBD1. CDR1 is GTSNPN, CDR2 SVGIG, per germline (reference sequence). V trimming: 4 bases; J trimming: 1 base; junction bases outside the gene matches: 3. The length of the CDR3 is 13 residues. This chain's CDR3 is CAWMGQTNTEAFF. The CDR3 DNA follows: TGTGCCTGGATGGGACAGACGAACACTGAAGCTTTCTTT.